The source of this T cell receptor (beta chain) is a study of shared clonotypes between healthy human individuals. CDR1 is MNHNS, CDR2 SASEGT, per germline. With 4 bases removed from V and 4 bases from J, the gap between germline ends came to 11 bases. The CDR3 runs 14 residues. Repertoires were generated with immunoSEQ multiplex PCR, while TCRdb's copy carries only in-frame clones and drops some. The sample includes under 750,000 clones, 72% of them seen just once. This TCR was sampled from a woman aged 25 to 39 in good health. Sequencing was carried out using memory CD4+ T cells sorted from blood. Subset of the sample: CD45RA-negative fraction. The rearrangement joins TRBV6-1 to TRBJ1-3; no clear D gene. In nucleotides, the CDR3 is TGTGCCAGCAGTGGTGGAGGATCCGGAAACACCATATATTTT. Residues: CASSGGGSGNTIYF.